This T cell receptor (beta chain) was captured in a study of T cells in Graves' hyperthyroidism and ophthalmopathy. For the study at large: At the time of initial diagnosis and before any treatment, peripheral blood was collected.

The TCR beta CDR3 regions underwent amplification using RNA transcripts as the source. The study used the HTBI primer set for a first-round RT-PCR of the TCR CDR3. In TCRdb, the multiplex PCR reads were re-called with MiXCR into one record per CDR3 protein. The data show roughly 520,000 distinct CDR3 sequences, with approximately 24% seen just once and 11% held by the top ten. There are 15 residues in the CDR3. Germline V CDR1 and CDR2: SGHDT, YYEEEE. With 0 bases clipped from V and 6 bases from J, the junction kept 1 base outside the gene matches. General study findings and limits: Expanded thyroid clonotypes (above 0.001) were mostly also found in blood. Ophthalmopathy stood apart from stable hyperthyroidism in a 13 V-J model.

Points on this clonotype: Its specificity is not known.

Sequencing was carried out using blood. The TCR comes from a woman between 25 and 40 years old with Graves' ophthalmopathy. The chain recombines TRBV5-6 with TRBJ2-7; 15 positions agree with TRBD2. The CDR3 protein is CASSLGTSGRVEQYF. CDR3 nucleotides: TGTGCCAGCAGCTTGGGGACTAGCGGGAGGGTCGAGCAGTACTTC. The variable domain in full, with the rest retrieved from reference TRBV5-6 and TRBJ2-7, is DAGVTQSPTHLIKTRGQQVTLRCSPKSGHDTVSWYQQALGQGPQFIFQYYEEEERQRGNFPDRFSGHQFPNYSSELNVNALLLGDSALYLCASSLGTSGRVEQYFGPGTRLTVT.